This T cell receptor (beta chain) was identified in a study of T cell responses to AZD1222 COVID-19 vaccine. V lost 1 base and J lost 7, with 13 bases in between. This CDR3 comprises 15 residues. Germline assignment: CDR1 KGHSH and CDR2 LQKENI. The table came from immunoSEQ multiplex PCR; TCRdb's copy has only in-frame clones and leaves some out. The sample gives over 100,000 clones, roughly 90% of which show up once; about 1.1% is in the top ten. The TCR originated in an adult who received the AZD1222 COVID-19 vaccine. This material consisted of peripheral blood, taken 28 days after the second AZD1222 dose. This chain uses TRBV18 with TRBJ1-4; D gene ambiguous. CDR3 sequence (DNA): TGTGCCAGCTCACCACGGCCTTTCGGCGGTGAAAAACTGTTTTTT. Translation: CASSPRPFGGEKLFF.